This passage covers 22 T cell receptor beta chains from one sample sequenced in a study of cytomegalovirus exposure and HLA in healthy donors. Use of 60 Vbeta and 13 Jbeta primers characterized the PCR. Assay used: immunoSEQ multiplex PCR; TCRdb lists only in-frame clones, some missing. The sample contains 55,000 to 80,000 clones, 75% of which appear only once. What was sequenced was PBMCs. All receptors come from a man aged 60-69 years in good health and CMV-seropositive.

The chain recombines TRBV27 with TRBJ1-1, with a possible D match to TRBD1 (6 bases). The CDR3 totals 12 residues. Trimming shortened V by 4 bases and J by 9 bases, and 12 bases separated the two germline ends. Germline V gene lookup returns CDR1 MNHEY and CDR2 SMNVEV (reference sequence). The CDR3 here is CASSSPGQKAFF. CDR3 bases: TGTGCCAGCAGTTCCCCCGGACAGAAAGCTTTCTTT.

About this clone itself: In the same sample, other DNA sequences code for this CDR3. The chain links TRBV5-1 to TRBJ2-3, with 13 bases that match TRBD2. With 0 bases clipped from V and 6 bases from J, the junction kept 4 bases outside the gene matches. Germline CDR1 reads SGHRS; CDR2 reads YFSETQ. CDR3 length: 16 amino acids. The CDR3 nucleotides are TGCGCCAGCAGCTTGGGCGGGACTAGCGGGGCCGATACGCAGTATTTT. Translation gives CASSLGGTSGADTQYF.

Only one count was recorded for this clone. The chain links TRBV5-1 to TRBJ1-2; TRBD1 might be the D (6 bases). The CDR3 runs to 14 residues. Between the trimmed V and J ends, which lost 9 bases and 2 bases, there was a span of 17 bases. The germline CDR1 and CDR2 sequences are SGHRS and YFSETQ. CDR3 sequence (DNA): TGCGCCAACCTTTCCCTCCAGGGGAACTATGGCTACACCTTC. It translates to CANLSLQGNYGYTF.

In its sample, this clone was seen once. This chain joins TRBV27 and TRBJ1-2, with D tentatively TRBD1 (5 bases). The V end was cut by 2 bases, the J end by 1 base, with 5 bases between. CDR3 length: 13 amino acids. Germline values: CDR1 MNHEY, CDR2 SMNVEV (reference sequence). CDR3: CASSLRGNYGYTF. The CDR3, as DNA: TGTGCCAGCAGTTTAAGGGGTAACTATGGCTACACCTTC.

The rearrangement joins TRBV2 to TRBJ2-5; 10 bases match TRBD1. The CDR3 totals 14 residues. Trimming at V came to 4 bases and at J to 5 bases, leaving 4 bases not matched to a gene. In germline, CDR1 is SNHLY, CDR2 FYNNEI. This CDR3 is CASSGQGAYETQYF. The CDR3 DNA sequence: TGTGCCAGCAGTGGACAGGGGGCTTACGAGACCCAGTACTTC.

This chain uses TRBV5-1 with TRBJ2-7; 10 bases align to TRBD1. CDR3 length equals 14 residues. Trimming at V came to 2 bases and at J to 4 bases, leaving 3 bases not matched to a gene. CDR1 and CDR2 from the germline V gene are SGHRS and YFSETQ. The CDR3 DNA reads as TGCGCCAGCAGCTTTACGGGACAGGGGTACGAGCAGTACTTC. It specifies CASSFTGQGYEQYF.

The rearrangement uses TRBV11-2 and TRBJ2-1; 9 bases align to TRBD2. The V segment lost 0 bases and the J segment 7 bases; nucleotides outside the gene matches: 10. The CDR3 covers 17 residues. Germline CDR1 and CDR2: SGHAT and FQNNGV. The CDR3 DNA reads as TGTGCCAGCAGCTTAGAGCTTTTAGCGGGAGATGGGAATGAGCAGTTCTTC. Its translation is CASSLELLAGDGNEQFF.

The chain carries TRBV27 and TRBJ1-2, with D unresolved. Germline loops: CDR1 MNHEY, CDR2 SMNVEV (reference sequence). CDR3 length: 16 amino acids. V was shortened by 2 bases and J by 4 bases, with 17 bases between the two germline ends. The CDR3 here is CASSLRERSQFYGYTF. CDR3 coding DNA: TGTGCCAGCAGTTTACGAGAGCGATCGCAATTCTATGGCTACACCTTC.

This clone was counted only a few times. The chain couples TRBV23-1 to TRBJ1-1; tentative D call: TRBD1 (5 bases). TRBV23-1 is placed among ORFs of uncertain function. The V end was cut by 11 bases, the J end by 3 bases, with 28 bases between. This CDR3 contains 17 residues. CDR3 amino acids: CAGGQPLVRLSHTEAFF. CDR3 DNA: TGCGCCGGTGGACAACCGCTAGTTCGATTATCACACACTGAAGCTTTCTTT.

The CDR3 spells CASSLAGSGNTIYF. CDR3 DNA sequence: TGTGCCAGCAGCTTAGCCGGCTCTGGAAACACCATATATTTT. The chain couples TRBV11-2 to TRBJ1-3; D remains ambiguous. Trimming stripped 1 base from V and 0 bases from J, with 4 bases between. This CDR3 has 14 residues. Germline V lookup: CDR1 SGHAT, CDR2 FQNNGV.

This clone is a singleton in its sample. This CDR3 reads CASSFSTDTQYF. In DNA, the CDR3 is TGTGCCAGCAGCTTTTCGACAGATACGCAGTATTTT. The rearrangement links TRBV5-4 to TRBJ2-3; no reliable D call. The V gene lost 2 bases and the J gene lost 3 bases, with 4 bases spanning the gap. Germline V gene data show CDR1 as SGHNT and CDR2 as YYREEE (reference sequence). The CDR3 is 12 residues long. Drawing the rest from reference TRBV5-4 and TRBJ2-3, the complete variable domain is ETGVTQSPTHLIKTRGQQVTLRCSSQSGHNTVSWYQQALGQGPQFIFQYYREEENGRGNFPPRFSGLQFPNYSSELNVNALELDDSALYLCASSFSTDTQYFGPGTRLTVL.

The CDR3 bases are TGTGCCAGCAGTTATTACAGGGGGAGCTCCTACGAGCAGTACTTC. This gives the protein CASSYYRGSSYEQYF. This chain joins TRBV6-5 and TRBJ2-7; 8 bases align to TRBD1. The CDR3 has 15 residues. Trimming removed 3 bases from V and 0 bases from J; junction bases left unmatched: 4. CDR1 and CDR2 (germline): MNHEY, SVGAGI.

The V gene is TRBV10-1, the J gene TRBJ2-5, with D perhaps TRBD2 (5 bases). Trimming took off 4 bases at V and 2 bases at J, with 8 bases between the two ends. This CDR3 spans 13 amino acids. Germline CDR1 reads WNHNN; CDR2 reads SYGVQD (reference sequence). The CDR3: CASSAGRQETQYF. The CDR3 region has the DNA TGCGCCAGCAGTGCGGGGAGACAAGAGACCCAGTACTTC.

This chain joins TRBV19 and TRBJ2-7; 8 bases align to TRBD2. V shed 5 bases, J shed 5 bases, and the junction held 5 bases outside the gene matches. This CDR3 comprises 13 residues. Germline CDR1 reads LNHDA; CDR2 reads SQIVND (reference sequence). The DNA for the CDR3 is TGTGCCAGTAGTTTGGAGGGACTAGACGAGCAGTACTTC. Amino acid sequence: CASSLEGLDEQYF.

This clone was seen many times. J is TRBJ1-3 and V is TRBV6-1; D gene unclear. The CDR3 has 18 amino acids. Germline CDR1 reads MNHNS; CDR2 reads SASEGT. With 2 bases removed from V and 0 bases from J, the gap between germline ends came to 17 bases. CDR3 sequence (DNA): TGTGCCAGCAGTGAATTCCCGGCCATTTCTAGCTCTGGAAACACCATATATTTT. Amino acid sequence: CASSEFPAISSSGNTIYF.

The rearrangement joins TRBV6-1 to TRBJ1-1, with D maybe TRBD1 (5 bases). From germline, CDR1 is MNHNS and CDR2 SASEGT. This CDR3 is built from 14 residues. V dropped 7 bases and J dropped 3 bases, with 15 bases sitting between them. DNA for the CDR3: TGTGCCAGCAAGAAGGAGCGGGGGGACACTGAAGCTTTCTTT. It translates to CASKKERGDTEAFF.

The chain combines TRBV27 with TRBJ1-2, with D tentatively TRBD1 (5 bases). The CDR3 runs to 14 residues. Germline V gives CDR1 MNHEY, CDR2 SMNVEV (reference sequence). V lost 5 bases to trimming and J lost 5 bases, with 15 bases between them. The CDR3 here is CASSPGGRRYGYTF. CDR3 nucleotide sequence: TGTGCCAGCAGTCCCGGGGGACGGAGGTATGGCTACACCTTC.

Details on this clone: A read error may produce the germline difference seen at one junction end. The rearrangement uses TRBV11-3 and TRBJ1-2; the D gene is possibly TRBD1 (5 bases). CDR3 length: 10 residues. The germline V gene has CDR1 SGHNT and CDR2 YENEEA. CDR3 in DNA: TGTGCCAGCAGCTTATTGGGGGGGTCCTTC. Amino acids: CASSLLGGSF.

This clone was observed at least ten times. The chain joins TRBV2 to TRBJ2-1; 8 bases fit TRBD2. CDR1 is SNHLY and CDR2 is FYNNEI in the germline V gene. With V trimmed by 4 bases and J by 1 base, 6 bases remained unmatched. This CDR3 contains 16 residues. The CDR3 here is CASSVSGTRSYNEQFF. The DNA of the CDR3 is TGTGCCAGCAGTGTATCTGGGACTAGGTCCTACAATGAGCAGTTCTTC.

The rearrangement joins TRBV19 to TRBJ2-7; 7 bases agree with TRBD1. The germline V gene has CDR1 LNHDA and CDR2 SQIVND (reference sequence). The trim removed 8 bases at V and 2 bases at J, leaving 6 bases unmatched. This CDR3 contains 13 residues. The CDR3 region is CASGTGAPYEQYF. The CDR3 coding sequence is TGTGCCAGTGGAACAGGGGCTCCCTACGAGCAGTACTTC.

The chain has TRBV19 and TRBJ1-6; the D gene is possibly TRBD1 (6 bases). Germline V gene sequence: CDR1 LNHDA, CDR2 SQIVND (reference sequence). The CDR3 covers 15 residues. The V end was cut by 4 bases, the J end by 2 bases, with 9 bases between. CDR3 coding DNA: TGTGCCAGTAGTACACAGGGTGCCTATAATTCACCCCTCCACTTT. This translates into CASSTQGAYNSPLHF.

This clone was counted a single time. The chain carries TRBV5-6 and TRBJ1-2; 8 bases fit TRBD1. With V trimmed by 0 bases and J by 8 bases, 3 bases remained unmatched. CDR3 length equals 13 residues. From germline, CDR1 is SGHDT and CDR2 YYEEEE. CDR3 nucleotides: TGTGCCAGCAGCTTGGAACAGGGGGGCGGCTACACCTTC. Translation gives CASSLEQGGGYTF.